Sequencing of this TCR beta chain was carried out in a study of blood T cell repertoires in COVID-19. Study-level background: The United States, Italy and Spain were the sources of the acute and convalescent COVID-19 samples.

V dropped 4 bases and J dropped 2 bases, with 10 bases sitting between them. This CDR3 region has 13 residues. CDR1 and CDR2 (germline): SGHRS, YFSETQ. Per the study methods: The authors estimated nucleated cell counts from reference gene primer amplification. TCRdb keeps only in-frame clones here, not all; method: immunoSEQ multiplex PCR. Clone size and V and J calls were adopted from that table, with D and trimming inferred from the DNA. The table shows approximately 300,000 clones, with roughly 85% occurring only once. Membership in each cohort depended on participant-reported clinical history. In the 2 weeks before study entry, exposed participants met a COVID-19 case, which was PCR-confirmed or clinician-diagnosed.

Material for sequencing was PBMCs or T cells enriched from blood (not recorded which). The rearrangement links TRBV5-1 to TRBJ2-7; weak D call: TRBD1 (5 bases). This TCR came from a woman aged 25-40 years who had been exposed to COVID-19. The CDR3 sequence: CASSPLTAYEQYF. CDR3 nucleotide sequence: TGCGCCAGCAGCCCGTTGACAGCCTACGAGCAGTACTTC.